The present entry profiles one T cell receptor beta chain with its context. Its target is not known. Every donor was a healthy person donating bone marrow. The PCR made use of 60 Vbeta and 13 Jbeta primers. The assay was immunoSEQ multiplex PCR, and TCRdb's table has in-frame clones only and misses some. The sample lists just over 200,000 clones, approximately 85% occurring once. This entry belongs to a study of cytomegalovirus exposure and HLA in healthy donors. General study results and limits: An observed cluster of highly shared sequence variants was recorded as a likely sequencing artifact.

The V end lost 5 bases, the J end lost 10 bases, and 14 bases lay between the germline ends. The CDR3 is 12 amino acids. From germline, CDR1 is LNHDA and CDR2 SQIVND (reference sequence). J is TRBJ1-1 and V is TRBV19; D uncertain. The receptor's source is a middle-aged woman in good health and CMV-seronegative. Material for sequencing was PBMCs. In DNA form, the CDR3 reads TGTGCCAGTAGTGCGATATCGAGCCCAGCTTTCTTT. This sequence encodes CASSAISSPAFF.